These T cell receptor beta chains were read from a single sample in a study of T cell responses to AZD1222 COVID-19 vaccine. Libraries were prepared by immunoSEQ multiplex PCR; TCRdb keeps only in-frame clonotypes and omits some of them. The sample holds 90,000 to 120,000 clones, approximately 86% seen once. The source material was peripheral blood, sampled on day 0 of AZD1222 vaccination. These receptors were taken from an adult in good health. The CDR3 runs from the conserved cysteine through the conserved F or W. Fields, in order: clone size, J gene, D gene, V gene, CDR3 DNA, CDR3 protein. D genes are given only for firm matches. Not all rows give a size; the values are once, few, many and, for expanded clones, a class.

>NA|TRBJ2-7|TRBD1|TRBV7-9
TGTGCCAGCAGCATAGGACAGGATGACTACGAGCAGTACTTC
CASSIGQDDYEQYF
>NA|TRBJ1-5|NA|TRBV18
TGTGCCAGCTCACGGACACCCGAGCCCCAGCATTTT
CASSRTPEPQHF
>NA|TRBJ1-4|NA|TRBV28
TGTGCCAGCAGTTACAGTGCAACTAATGAAAAACTGTTTTTT
CASSYSATNEKLFF
>NA|TRBJ2-1|TRBD1|TRBV28
TGTGCAACGGGACAGAAGTACAATGAGCAGTTCTTC
CATGQKYNEQFF
>NA|TRBJ2-1|TRBD1|TRBV28
TGTGCCAGCAGTTTACTGTTGGGACAGGGGGCTTTGAATGAGCAGTTCTTC
CASSLLLGQGALNEQFF
>once|TRBJ1-2|NA|TRBV19
TGTGCCAGTAGTAACGGGGGGCTCCGCACCCCGGAGTTGTATGGCTACACCTTC
CASSNGGLRTPELYGYTF
>NA|TRBJ2-5|TRBD2|TRBV3-1/TRBV3-2
TGTGCCAGCAGCCTCGCTAGCGGGGGGGCCCGCGAGACCCAGTACTTC
CASSLASGGARETQYF
>NA|TRBJ1-1|NA|TRBV6-5
TGTGCCAGCAGTTACGGTGTGATGAACACTGAAGCTTTCTTT
CASSYGVMNTEAFF
>NA|TRBJ1-1|TRBD1|TRBV10-3
TGTGCCATCAGTGACCGACAGGGCGCCACTGAAGCTTTCTTT
CAISDRQGATEAFF
>NA|TRBJ1-5|NA|TRBV6-5
TGTGCCACGAGACAGTATAGCAATCAGCCCCAGCATTTT
CATRQYSNQPQHF
>NA|TRBJ1-2|NA|TRBV7-2
TGTGCCAGCAGCTTACCAGGCCTCTATGGCTACACCTTC
CASSLPGLYGYTF
>NA|TRBJ1-5|NA|TRBV6-5
TGTGCCAGCAGTTCCGGTGATCAGCCCCAGCATTTT
CASSSGDQPQHF